Shown below are 9 T cell receptor beta chains from a single sample sequenced in a study of vaccination effects on CD4 cells after COVID-19. Which antigens these TCRs recognize remains unknown. A 10-day culture period preceded the isolation of CD4+ T cells. As their vaccination, participants received two doses of either BNT162b2 or mRNA-1273. Produced via immunoSEQ multiplex PCR; TCRdb's table is partial and in-frame only. The sample contains tens of thousands of clones, over 70% of which appear only once. The sample was CD4+ T cells from PBMCs cultured without peptide, taken after COVID-19 vaccination. Receptor source: a human donor who received a COVID-19 vaccine.

The gene calls are TRBV14 and TRBJ1-1; the D is unclear. V lost 1 base, J lost 1 base, and 7 bases lay in between. The CDR3 contains 14 residues. Germline-derived CDR1 and CDR2 are SGHDN and FVKESK. This CDR3 is CASSQGRGNTEAFF. The CDR3 DNA is TGTGCCAGCAGCCAAGGCCGGGGGAACACTGAAGCTTTCTTT.

The V gene is TRBV12-3 or TRBV12-4, the J gene TRBJ2-5; D is ambiguous. V dropped 2 bases and J dropped 2 bases, with 6 bases sitting between them. The CDR3 runs 13 residues. CDR3 sequence reads: CASSLFGQETQYF. The CDR3 DNA reads as TGTGCCAGCAGTTTATTCGGTCAAGAGACCCAGTACTTC.

V usage is TRBV28 and J usage is TRBJ1-2; possibly TRBD1 for D (5 bases). Between the trimmed V and J ends, which lost 1 base and 4 bases, there was a span of 7 bases. The CDR3 totals 13 residues. CDR1 and CDR2 from the germline V gene are MDHEN and SYDVKM. The CDR3 here is CASSLSGGYGYTF. CDR3 nucleotides: TGTGCCAGCAGTTTATCTGGGGGCTATGGCTACACCTTC.

This clone was seen more than once but under ten times. The chain employs TRBV4-2 and TRBJ2-2; no definite D call. The CDR3 runs 14 residues. From germline, CDR1 is LGHNA and CDR2 YNFKEQ. Deletions cut 4 bases from V and 4 bases from J, with 10 bases between. In nucleotides, the CDR3 is TGTGCCAGCAGCCGACGGCCCTTCACCGGGGAGCTGTTTTTT. The encoded protein is CASSRRPFTGELFF.

The chain couples TRBV14 to TRBJ1-2, with 8 bases matching TRBD1. CDR3 length equals 14 residues. Germline V gene lookup returns CDR1 SGHDN and CDR2 FVKESK. The junction had 2 bases not matched to a gene; V was cut back by 3 bases and J by 2 bases. CDR3 sequence: CASSQTGANYGYTF. CDR3 in DNA: TGTGCCAGCAGCCAGACAGGGGCCAACTATGGCTACACCTTC.

V is TRBV6-5 and J is TRBJ2-1; tentative D call: TRBD2 (5 bases). V lost 2 bases and J lost 5, with 16 bases in between. CDR1 and CDR2 (germline): MNHEY, SVGAGI. The CDR3 sequence is 16 residues long. The chain's CDR3 is CASSYLSGRADNEQFF. The DNA for the CDR3 is TGTGCCAGCAGTTACCTAAGTGGACGAGCGGACAATGAGCAGTTCTTC.

This chain links TRBV7-9 with TRBJ1-2, with D possibly being TRBD1 (5 bases). Germline V gene data show CDR1 as SEHNR and CDR2 as FQNEAQ (reference sequence). Trimming pared 5 bases from V and 5 bases from J, leaving 18 bases between. This CDR3 has 15 residues. Here the CDR3 reads CASSDRQSTFYGYTF. The DNA for the CDR3 is TGTGCCAGCAGCGACCGACAGTCCACTTTTTATGGCTACACCTTC.

This rearrangement joins TRBV5-1 to TRBJ1-4, with TRBD1 as a possible D gene (6 bases). The CDR3 contains 15 residues. The V gene lost 4 bases and the J gene lost 2 bases, with 12 bases spanning the gap. Per germline, CDR1 SGHRS and CDR2 YFSETQ. In nucleotides, the CDR3 is TGCGCCAGCAGCCCGACAGGAAGGACTAATGAAAAACTGTTTTTT. Protein product: CASSPTGRTNEKLFF.

This clone was observed once. The chain carries TRBV28 and TRBJ2-3, with no clear D. Trimming left V 4 bases short and J 7 bases short, with 12 bases between. The CDR3 has 13 residues. The germline gives CDR1 MDHEN, CDR2 SYDVKM. The CDR3 protein is CASSSHGRHTQYF. For the CDR3, the DNA is TGTGCCAGCAGTTCCCACGGCCGGCATACGCAGTATTTT.